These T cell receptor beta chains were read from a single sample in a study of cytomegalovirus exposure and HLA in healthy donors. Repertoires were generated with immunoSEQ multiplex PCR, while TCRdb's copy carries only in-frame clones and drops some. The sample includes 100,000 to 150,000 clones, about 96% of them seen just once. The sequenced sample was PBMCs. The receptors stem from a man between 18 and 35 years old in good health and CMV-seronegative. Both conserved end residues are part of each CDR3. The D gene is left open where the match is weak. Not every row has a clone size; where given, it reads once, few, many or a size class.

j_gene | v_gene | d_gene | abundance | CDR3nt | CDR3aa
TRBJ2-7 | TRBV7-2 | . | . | TGTGCCAGCAGCCCCACGATAAATAGTTACGAGCAGTACTTC | CASSPTINSYEQYF
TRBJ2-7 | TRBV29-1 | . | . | TGCAGCGTTGAAGTGCTCGACGGACTCCCCTACGAGCAGTACTTC | CSVEVLDGLPYEQYF
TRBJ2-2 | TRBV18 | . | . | TGTGCCAGCTCGGAACAGGGCACCGGGGAGCTGTTTTTT | CASSEQGTGELFF
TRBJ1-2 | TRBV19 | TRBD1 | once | TGTGCCAGTAGTTCCACGACAGGGAAATATGGCTACACCTTC | CASSSTTGKYGYTF
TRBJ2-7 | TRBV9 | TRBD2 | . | TGTGCCAGCAGCGTAGGGGTAGGCGCTAGCGCGGGAGGCCGGAACGAGCAGTACTTC | CASSVGVGASAGGRNEQYF
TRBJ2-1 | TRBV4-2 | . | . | TGTGCCAGCAGCCCCCACTCCCCCCAGTTCTTC | CASSPHSPQFF
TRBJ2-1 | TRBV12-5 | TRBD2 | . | TGTGCTAGTGGTTTTATACCCGGGACTAGCGGGAGGGCTGGTGAGCAGTTCTTC | CASGFIPGTSGRAGEQFF
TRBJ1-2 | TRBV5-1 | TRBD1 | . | TGCGCCAGCCAGCCAGGGACAGCCTATGGCTACACCTTC | CASQPGTAYGYTF
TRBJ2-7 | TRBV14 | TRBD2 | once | TGTGCCAGCAGCCCACATAGGCCGGGACTAGCGGGAGAGGACGAGCAGTACTTC | CASSPHRPGLAGEDEQYF
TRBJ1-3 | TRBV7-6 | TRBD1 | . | TGTGCCAGCAGCCCCGGGACAGGGAGGGCGGACACCATATATTTT | CASSPGTGRADTIYF
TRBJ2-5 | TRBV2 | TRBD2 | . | TGTGCCAGCAGTTCGTTTATGACTAGCGGAGAAGAGACCCAGTACTTC | CASSSFMTSGEETQYF
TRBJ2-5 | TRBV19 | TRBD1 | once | TGTGCCAGTAGTCGCCGACAGGGGGCAGAGACCCAGTACTTC | CASSRRQGAETQYF
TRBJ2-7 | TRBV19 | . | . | TGTGCCAGTAGTATAAAGGGGTACGAGCAGTACTTC | CASSIKGYEQYF
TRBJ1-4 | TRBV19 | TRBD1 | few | TGTGCCAGTAGTCGAAGGGACAGCACTAATGAAAAACTGTTTTTT | CASSRRDSTNEKLFF
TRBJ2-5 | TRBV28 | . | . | TGTGCCAGCAGTTTTACAGGGAGTTTGGGGGAGACCCAGTACTTC | CASSFTGSLGETQYF